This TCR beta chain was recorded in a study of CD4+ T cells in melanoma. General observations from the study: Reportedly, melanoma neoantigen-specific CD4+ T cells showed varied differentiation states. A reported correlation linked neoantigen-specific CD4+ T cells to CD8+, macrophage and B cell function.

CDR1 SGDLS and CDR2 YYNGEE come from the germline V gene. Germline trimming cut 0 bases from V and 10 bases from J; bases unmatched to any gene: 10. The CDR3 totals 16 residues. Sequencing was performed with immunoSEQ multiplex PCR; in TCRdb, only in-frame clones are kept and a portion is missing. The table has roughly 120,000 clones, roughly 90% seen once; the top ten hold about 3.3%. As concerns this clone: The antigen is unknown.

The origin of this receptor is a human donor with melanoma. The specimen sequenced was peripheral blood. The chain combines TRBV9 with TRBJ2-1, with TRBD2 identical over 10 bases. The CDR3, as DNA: TGTGCCAGCAGCGTAGTAGCGGGAGGCCCCGGAGGAGAGCAGTTCTTC. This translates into CASSVVAGGPGGEQFF.